This T cell receptor beta chain was sequenced during a study of immune heterogeneity within non-small cell lung tumors. Study information: Among the tumors, a few were squamous cell carcinomas, approximately 10 were non-squamous carcinomas and 1 was not otherwise specified.

On this clonotype: Its specificity is unknown.

The ends were cut back, 4 bases at V and 7 bases at J, with 19 bases in the middle. Germline V lookup: CDR1 MNHNS, CDR2 SASEGT. This CDR3 is built from 15 residues. A multiplex PCR containing 32 V primers and 13 J primers was used to amplify TCR beta CDR3. TCRdb called the multiplex PCR reads again in MiXCR, with one record for every CDR3 protein. The sample holds under 20,000 distinct CDR3 sequences; under 30% are singletons and the top ten take about 4%. Bulk tumor genomic DNA, approximately 560 ng per sample, was the template. Several spatially distant biopsies were obtained per primary tumor intraoperatively. Undergoing curative surgery were patients whose non-small cell lung cancer was untreated and newly diagnosed. All donors had received a new diagnosis of non-small cell lung cancer and were undergoing surgery with curative intent. Findings of the study overall: Across individual patients, the high-frequency T-cell receptor beta clonotypes were largely distinct.

This receptor was taken from a man aged 35-49 years with non-small cell lung cancer. Source material: lung tumor tissue. The chain recombines TRBV6-1 with TRBJ1-2, with D uncertain. CDR3 sequence reads: CASSAVANGVGGYTF. The CDR3 DNA reads as TGTGCCAGCAGTGCCGTCGCGAACGGGGTTGGTGGCTACACCTTC.